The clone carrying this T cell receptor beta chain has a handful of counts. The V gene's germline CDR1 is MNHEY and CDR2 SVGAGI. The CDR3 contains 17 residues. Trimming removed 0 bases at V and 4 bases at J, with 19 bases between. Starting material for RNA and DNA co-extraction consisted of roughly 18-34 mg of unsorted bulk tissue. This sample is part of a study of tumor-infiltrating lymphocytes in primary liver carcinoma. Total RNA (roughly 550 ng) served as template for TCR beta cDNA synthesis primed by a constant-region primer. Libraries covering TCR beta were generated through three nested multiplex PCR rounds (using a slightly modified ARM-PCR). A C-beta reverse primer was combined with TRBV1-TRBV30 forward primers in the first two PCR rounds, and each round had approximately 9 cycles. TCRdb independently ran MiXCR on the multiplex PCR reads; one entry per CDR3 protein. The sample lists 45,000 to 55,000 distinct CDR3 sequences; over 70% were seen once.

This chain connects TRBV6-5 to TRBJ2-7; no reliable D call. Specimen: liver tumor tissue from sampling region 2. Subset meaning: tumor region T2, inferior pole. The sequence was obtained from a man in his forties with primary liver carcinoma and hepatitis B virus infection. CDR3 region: CASSYSSSRSSSYEQYF. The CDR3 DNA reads TGTGCCAGCAGTTACTCGAGTAGCAGAAGTTCGAGTTACGAGCAGTACTTC.